The T cell receptor beta chain described here comes from a study of graft-versus-host responses after intestinal transplantation. Study summary: Isolated intestinal, liver-intestinal, or multivisceral transplants had been given to the recipients. Tacrolimus and steroids were given for two to three years to all recipients after anti-thymocyte globulin induction. Broader study findings: Allografts of one patient group, those with graft-donor T cell macrochimerism, had high graft-versus-host to host-versus-graft clonal ratios. The marrow of recipients harbored GvH clones, and ileum or blood showed some of them first.

V was clipped by 0 bases and J by 3 bases, with 12 bases between them. This CDR3 is built from 15 residues. Germline assignment: CDR1 SGHRS and CDR2 YFSETQ. Regarding this clone: Its antigen is unidentified.

Only in-frame clones appear in the TCRdb table, and some are missing; sequencing was by immunoSEQ multiplex PCR. Among over 85,000 clones listed, roughly 89% were seen once. The rearrangement joins TRBV5-1 to TRBJ1-1; D is perhaps TRBD1 (5 bases). The starting material was unstimulated CD4+ T cells sorted from spleen or lymph node cells, obtained before transplant. The source of this sequence is a human donor who was the organ donor for an intestinal transplant. CDR3: CASSLALREDTEAFF. The CDR3 region has the DNA TGCGCCAGCAGCTTGGCCCTCAGGGAGGACACTGAAGCTTTCTTT.